The 11 T cell receptor beta chains given below trace back to one sample, sequenced in a study of shared clonotypes between healthy human individuals (dated by TCRdb to 2020 to 2022). Library creation used the immunoSEQ multiplex PCR assay. The source is immuneACCESS, and TCRdb retained only in-frame sequences with V and J called. Part of the clones is not carried over; for the studies checked, unresolved V genes explain less than half of this, and the remainder is unexplained. Within this sample are approximately 2,300,000 clones, with about nine tenths of them counted one time only. The top ten clones comprise around 0.38% of the sample. The sample was naive CD4+ T cells from PBMCs. The cell subset or site label, as the study defines it: CD45RA+ positively selected. The receptors shown here come from a man aged 18 to 30 in good health. Some clones in this sample may be carry-over from other donors' samples.

V usage is TRBV4-1 and J usage is TRBJ1-4, with D perhaps TRBD1 (5 bases). CDR3 length: 12 residues. Germline CDR1 reads MGHRA; CDR2 reads YSYEKL. The ends were cut back, 5 bases at V and 9 bases at J, with 10 bases in the middle. CDR3 protein: CASSLGTQKLFF. CDR3 DNA sequence: TGCGCCAGCAGCTTGGGGACTCAAAAACTGTTTTTT.

V is TRBV18 and J is TRBJ2-1; 7 positions match TRBD1. V was clipped by 4 bases and J by 9 bases; unmatched bases: 6. The CDR3 consists of 13 residues. Per germline, CDR1 KGHSH and CDR2 LQKENI. CDR3 nucleotides: TGTGCCAGCTCACTTGGACAGGTCTCTGAGCAGTTCTTC. Encoded protein: CASSLGQVSEQFF.

The chain couples TRBV11-3 to TRBJ2-1; a possible D gene is TRBD2 (5 bases). This CDR3 spans 12 amino acids. Trimming shortened V by 4 bases and J by 7 bases, and 8 bases separated the two germline ends. Germline V gene data show CDR1 as SGHNT and CDR2 as YENEEA. CDR3 DNA: TGTGCCAGCAGCTCGAGGGTGAATGAGCAGTTCTTC. It codes for CASSSRVNEQFF.

The gene calls are TRBV2 and TRBJ2-2, with a possible D match to TRBD1 (6 bases). Trimming cost V 8 bases and J 5 bases, with 18 bases left between them. The CDR3 consists of 15 residues. Germline V gene data show CDR1 as SNHLY and CDR2 as FYNNEI. The CDR3 here is CASAYPGQPTGELFF. Here the CDR3 DNA reads TGTGCCAGCGCCTACCCGGGACAACCTACCGGGGAGCTGTTTTTT. The full variable domain, with the rest looked up from reference TRBV2 and TRBJ2-2, is EPEVTQTPSHQVTQMGQEVILRCVPISNHLYFYWYRQILGQKVEFLVSFYNNEISEKSEIFDDQFSVERPDGSNFTLKIRSTKLEDSAMYFCASAYPGQPTGELFFGEGSRLTVL.

A single count supports this clone. The CDR3 bases are TGTGCCAGCAGCCGGCTAGCGGGAGGGAGGAATGAGCAGTTCTTC. This translates into CASSRLAGGRNEQFF. J is TRBJ2-1 and V is TRBV9; 12 bases line up with TRBD2. V gave up 4 bases and J gave up 7 bases; unmatched junction bases: 6. Germline lookup yields CDR1 SGDLS and CDR2 YYNGEE. The CDR3 is 15 amino acids. Based on the CDR3 plus reference TRBV9 and TRBJ2-1, the full variable domain is DSGVTQTPKHLITATGQRVTLRCSPRSGDLSVYWYQQSLDQGLQFLIQYYNGEERAKGNILERFSAQQFPDLHSELNLSSLELGDSALYFCASSRLAGGRNEQFFGPGTRLTVL.

This clone was seen a single time. The chain recombines TRBV5-1 with TRBJ2-2; 9 nucleotides agree with TRBD2. The ends lost 6 bases at V and 5 bases at J; junction bases unmatched: 8. Per the germline V gene, CDR1 is SGHRS and CDR2 is YFSETQ. The CDR3 totals 15 residues. CDR3 nucleotide sequence: TGCGCCAGCACATCTAGCGGGGAAGGAACCGGGGAGCTGTTTTTT. This sequence encodes CASTSSGEGTGELFF.

This sequence joins TRBV4-1 and TRBJ1-2; maybe TRBD1 (5 bases). Germline V lookup: CDR1 MGHRA, CDR2 YSYEKL. Trimming stripped 0 bases from V and 1 base from J, with 18 bases between. The CDR3 is made up of 18 amino acids. CDR3 nucleotide sequence: TGCGCCAGCAGCCAAGATTTCAGGGCCGGGGTCAATAACTATGGCTACACCTTC. It yields the protein CASSQDFRAGVNNYGYTF.

The chain recombines TRBV6-1 with TRBJ2-2; D unresolved. V was trimmed by 4 bases and J by 1 base, leaving 7 bases between them. The CDR3 is 14 residues long. Germline V gene lookup returns CDR1 MNHNS and CDR2 SASEGT. The CDR3 coding sequence is TGTGCCAGCAGTGCTGAGAGGAACACCGGGGAGCTGTTTTTT. Translation gives CASSAERNTGELFF.

Note on this clone: The same CDR3 can be traced to other DNA sequences in this sample. The V gene is TRBV5-1, the J gene TRBJ2-2; possibly TRBD2 for D (6 bases). Looked up from germline, CDR1 is SGHRS and CDR2 is YFSETQ. The CDR3 has 15 amino acids. Trimming took 2 bases from V and 4 from J, leaving 12 bases between them. The CDR3 DNA reads TGCGCCAGCAGCTTAGGAGGGCCTGGCACCGGGGAGCTGTTTTTT. The encoded protein is CASSLGGPGTGELFF.

This chain uses TRBV7-2 with TRBJ2-3; 7 bases are shared with TRBD2. CDR1 and CDR2 (germline): SGHTA, FQGNSA. The junction had 8 bases not matched to a gene; V was cut back by 3 bases and J by 5 bases. CDR3 length: 15 residues. CDR3 loop: CASSFPGGPGDTQYF. The CDR3, as DNA: TGTGCCAGCAGCTTTCCGGGGGGTCCGGGAGATACGCAGTATTTT. Together with reference TRBV7-2 and TRBJ2-3, the CDR3 gives the full variable domain: GAGVSQSPSNKVTEKGKDVELRCDPISGHTALYWYRQSLGQGLEFLIYFQGNSAPDKSGLPSDRFSAERTGGSVSTLTIQRTQQEDSAVYLCASSFPGGPGDTQYFGPGTRLTVL.

The chain uses TRBV27 and TRBJ2-2; D perhaps matches TRBD1 (6 bases). V was shortened by 6 bases and J by 6 bases, with 20 bases between the two germline ends. CDR1 and CDR2 (germline): MNHEY, SMNVEV (reference sequence). This CDR3 region has 16 residues. The CDR3 region has the DNA TGTGCCAGCAGCGCAGTTTGGGGGCGCATTCCCGGGGAGCTGTTTTTT. This translates into CASSAVWGRIPGELFF.